The sequence of this TCR beta chain was determined in a study of T cell responses to AZD1222 COVID-19 vaccine. Whole-study context: Pooled in the analysis were second doses at about 4 or about 12 weeks.

Sequencing used immunoSEQ multiplex PCR; TCRdb keeps in-frame clones, though not all of them. The table lists 200,000 or so clones, approximately 90% of them singletons. A remark on this clone: What it binds is not known.

General study results and limits: Elevations in Spike-specific TCR breadth and depth followed administration of two AZD1222 doses. There were mostly white British donors and more females than males, and clonal diversity was possibly underestimated. Spike was spanned by vaccine-associated CD4 TCRs, which were dominant at 160-218 and 743-854.

Trimming shortened V by 1 base and J by 2 bases, and 3 bases separated the two germline ends. This CDR3 is 12 amino acids long. The germline gives CDR1 SGHRS, CDR2 YFSETQ. The receptor's source is an adult in good health. The specimen comprised peripheral blood, sampled on day 0 of AZD1222 vaccination. The rearrangement uses TRBV5-1 and TRBJ2-5; D unresolved. CDR3 residues: CASSLLQETQYF. The CDR3 DNA reads as TGCGCCAGCAGCTTGCTACAAGAGACCCAGTACTTC.